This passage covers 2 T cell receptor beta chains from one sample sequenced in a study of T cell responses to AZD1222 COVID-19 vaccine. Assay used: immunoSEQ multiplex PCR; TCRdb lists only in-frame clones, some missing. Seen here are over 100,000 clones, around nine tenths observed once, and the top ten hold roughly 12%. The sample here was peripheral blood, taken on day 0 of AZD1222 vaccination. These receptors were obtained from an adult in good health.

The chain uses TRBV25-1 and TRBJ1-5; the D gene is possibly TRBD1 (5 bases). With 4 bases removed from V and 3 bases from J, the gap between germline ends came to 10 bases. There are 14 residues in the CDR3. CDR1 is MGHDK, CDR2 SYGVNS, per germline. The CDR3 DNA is TGTGCCAGCAGTGGAAAACAGGCCAATCAGCCCCAGCATTTT. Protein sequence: CASSGKQANQPQHF.

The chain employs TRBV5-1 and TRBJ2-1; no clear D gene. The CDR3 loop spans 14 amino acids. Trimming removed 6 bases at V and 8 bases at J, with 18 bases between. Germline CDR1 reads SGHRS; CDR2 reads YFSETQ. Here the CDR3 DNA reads TGCGCCAGCACCAGGACCATCGGGCTCGATGAGCAGTTCTTC. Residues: CASTRTIGLDEQFF.